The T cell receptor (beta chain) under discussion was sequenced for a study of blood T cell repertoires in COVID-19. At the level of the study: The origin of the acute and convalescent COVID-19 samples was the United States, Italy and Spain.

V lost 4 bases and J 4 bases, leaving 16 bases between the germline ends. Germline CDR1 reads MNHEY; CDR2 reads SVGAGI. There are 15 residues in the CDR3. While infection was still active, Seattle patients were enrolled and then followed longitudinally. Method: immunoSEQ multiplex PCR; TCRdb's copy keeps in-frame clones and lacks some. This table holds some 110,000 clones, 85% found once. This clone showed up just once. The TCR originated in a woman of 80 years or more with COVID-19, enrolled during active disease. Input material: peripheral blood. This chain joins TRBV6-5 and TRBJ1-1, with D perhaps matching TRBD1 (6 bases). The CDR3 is CASSSGGGGATEAFF. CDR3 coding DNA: TGTGCCAGCAGTTCCGGGGGGGGCGGCGCCACTGAAGCTTTCTTT.